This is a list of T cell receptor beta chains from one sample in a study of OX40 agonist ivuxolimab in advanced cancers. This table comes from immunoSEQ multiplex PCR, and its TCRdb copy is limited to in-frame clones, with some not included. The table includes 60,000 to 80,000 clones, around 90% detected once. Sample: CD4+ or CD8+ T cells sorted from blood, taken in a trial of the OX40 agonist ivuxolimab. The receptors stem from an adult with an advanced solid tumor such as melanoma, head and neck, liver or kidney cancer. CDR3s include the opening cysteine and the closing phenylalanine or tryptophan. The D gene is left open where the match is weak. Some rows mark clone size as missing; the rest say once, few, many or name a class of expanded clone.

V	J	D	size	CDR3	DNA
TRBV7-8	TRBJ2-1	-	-	CASSPNVVRSGHSYNEQFF	TGTGCCAGCAGCCCCAATGTCGTTAGGAGCGGTCACTCCTACAATGAGCAGTTCTTC
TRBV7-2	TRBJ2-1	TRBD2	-	CASTGHSGIYEQFF	TGTGCCAGCACAGGTCATAGCGGGATATATGAGCAGTTCTTC
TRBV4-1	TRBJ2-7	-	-	CASSQVGTGNYEQYF	TGCGCCAGCAGCCAAGTTGGCACAGGAAACTACGAGCAGTACTTC
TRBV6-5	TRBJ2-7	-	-	CASSYSTDNYEQYF	TGTGCCAGCAGTTACTCGACCGATAATTACGAGCAGTACTTC
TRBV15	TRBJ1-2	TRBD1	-	CATSADRGRYGYTF	TGTGCCACCAGCGCCGACAGGGGACGGTATGGCTACACCTTC
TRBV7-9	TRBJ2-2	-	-	CASSLEGYTGELFF	TGTGCCAGCAGCTTAGAGGGGTACACCGGGGAGCTGTTTTTT
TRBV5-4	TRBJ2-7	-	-	CASSLWGREREQYF	TGTGCCAGCAGCCTTTGGGGGAGAGAACGAGAGCAGTACTTC
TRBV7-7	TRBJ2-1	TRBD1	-	CASSLAGQGGEQFF	TGTGCCAGCAGCTTAGCGGGACAGGGTGGTGAGCAGTTCTTC
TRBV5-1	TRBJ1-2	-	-	CASSFDGINYGYTF	TGCGCCAGCAGCTTTGACGGAATAAACTATGGCTACACCTTC
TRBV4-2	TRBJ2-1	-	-	CASSQAPDTAYNEQFF	TGTGCCAGCAGCCAAGCCCCGGACACGGCCTACAATGAGCAGTTCTTC
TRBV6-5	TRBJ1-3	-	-	CASSYNGAHGNTIYF	TGTGCCAGCAGTTATAATGGGGCTCATGGAAACACCATATATTTT
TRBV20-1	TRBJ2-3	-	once	CSLRREAQYF	TGCAGTCTCCGTCGAGAAGCGCAGTATTTT
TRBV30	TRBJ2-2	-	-	CAGAGGYTGELFF	TGTGCTGGGGCGGGCGGATACACCGGGGAGCTGTTTTTT
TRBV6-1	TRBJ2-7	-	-	CASSVPGTGSYEQYF	TGTGCCAGCAGTGTCCCGGGAACGGGGTCCTACGAGCAGTACTTC
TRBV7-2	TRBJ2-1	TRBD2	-	CASSLSSLRTSVYNEQFF	TGTGCCAGCAGCTTATCTTCTTTACGGACTAGCGTCTACAATGAGCAGTTCTTC
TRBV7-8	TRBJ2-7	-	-	CASSPGTEGEQYF	TGTGCCAGCAGCCCCGGGACGGAGGGGGAGCAGTACTTC
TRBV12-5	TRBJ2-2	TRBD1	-	CASGSGQGTLFGTGELFF	TGTGCTAGTGGATCGGGACAGGGGACGTTATTCGGCACCGGGGAGCTGTTTTTT
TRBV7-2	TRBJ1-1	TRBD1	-	CASSQIRGRAFF	TGTGCCAGCAGCCAAATCAGGGGGCGAGCTTTCTTT
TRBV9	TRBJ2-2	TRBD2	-	CASSVGLAGTTGELFF	TGTGCCAGCAGCGTAGGGCTAGCGGGAACCACCGGGGAGCTGTTTTTT
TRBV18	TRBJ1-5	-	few	CASSPGLTGNQPQHF	TGTGCCAGCTCACCAGGTCTTACGGGCAATCAGCCCCAGCATTTT
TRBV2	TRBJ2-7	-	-	CASSRDQSSYEQYF	TGTGCCAGCAGCAGGGACCAGAGCTCCTACGAGCAGTACTTC
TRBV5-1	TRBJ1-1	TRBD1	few	CASSPGQGVTEAFF	TGCGCCAGCAGCCCGGGACAGGGCGTCACTGAAGCTTTCTTT
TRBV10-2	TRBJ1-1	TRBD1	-	CASSENRGNTEAFF	TGCGCCAGCAGTGAAAACAGGGGAAACACTGAAGCTTTCTTT
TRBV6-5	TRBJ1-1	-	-	CASSYLPGANTEAFF	TGTGCCAGCAGTTACTTGCCAGGGGCAAACACTGAAGCTTTCTTT
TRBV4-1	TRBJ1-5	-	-	CASSQGPIEGNQPQHF	TGCGCCAGCAGCCAAGGGCCAATTGAGGGCAATCAGCCCCAGCATTTT
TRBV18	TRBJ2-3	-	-	CASSPPSSEDTQYF	TGTGCCAGCTCGCCCCCATCTAGCGAAGATACGCAGTATTTT
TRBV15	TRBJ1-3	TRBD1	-	CATSPLAGGFSGNTIYF	TGTGCCACCAGCCCTCTCGCAGGGGGTTTCTCTGGAAACACCATATATTTT
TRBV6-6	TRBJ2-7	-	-	CASSYSRGSYEQYF	TGTGCCAGCAGTTACTCGCGCGGTTCCTACGAGCAGTACTTC
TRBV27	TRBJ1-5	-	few	CASSPDSFGGGNQPQHF	TGTGCCAGCAGTCCGGACAGTTTTGGGGGGGGCAATCAGCCCCAGCATTTT
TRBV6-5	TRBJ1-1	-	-	CASRSTGNTEAFF	TGTGCCAGCAGAAGTACAGGGAACACTGAAGCTTTCTTT
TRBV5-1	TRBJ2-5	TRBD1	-	CASSGQGAGETQYF	TGCGCCAGCAGCGGACAGGGGGCGGGAGAGACCCAGTACTTC
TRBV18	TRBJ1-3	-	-	CASSPVPGNSGNTIYF	TGTGCCAGCTCACCAGTTCCGGGGAACTCTGGAAACACCATATATTTT
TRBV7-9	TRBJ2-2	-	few	CASSLKRDGGELFF	TGTGCCAGCAGCTTAAAAAGGGATGGCGGGGAGCTGTTTTTT
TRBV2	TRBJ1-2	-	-	CASSEMISTNYGYTF	TGTGCCAGCAGTGAAATGATCTCTACTAACTATGGCTACACCTTC
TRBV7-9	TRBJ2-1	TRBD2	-	CASSQGTSGRSNEQFF	TGTGCCAGCAGCCAAGGGACTAGCGGGAGGAGTAATGAGCAGTTCTTC